Presented here are 28 T cell receptor beta chains from one specimen sequenced in a study of blood T cells in healthy people across ages. Together with a sample-barcoded 5' primer, a J-beta primer mix was included in a second PCR lasting roughly 7 to 11 cycles. Each CDR3 protein is one row after TCRdb ran MiXCR on the 5' RACE reads. The sample consists of around 1.7 million distinct CDR3 sequences, roughly 28% of them appearing once. The sample taken for sequencing was blood. All receptors derive from a woman in her 30s in good health.

The genes are TRBV7-9 and TRBJ2-7; weak D call: TRBD2 (5 bases). Germline V gene data show CDR1 as SEHNR and CDR2 as FQNEAQ (reference sequence). The CDR3 spans 13 residues. Trimming took 3 bases from V and 5 from J, leaving 11 bases between them. CDR3 DNA sequence: TGTGCCAGCAGCTTCGGCTCCGGGGACGAGCAGTACTTC. It codes for CASSFGSGDEQYF.

This chain links TRBV7-3 with TRBJ2-3; 9 bases match TRBD2. V was clipped by 2 bases and J by 2 bases; unmatched bases: 5. Germline CDR1 SGHTA, CDR2 FQGTGA. This CDR3 contains 16 residues. The CDR3 DNA reads TGTGCCAGCAGCTTATATAGCGGGGGAATCACAGATACGCAGTATTTT. Its protein product is CASSLYSGGITDTQYF.

The rearrangement uses TRBV30 and TRBJ2-6; D possibly corresponds to TRBD2 (5 bases). The V gene lost 4 bases and the J gene lost 0 bases, with 13 bases spanning the gap. This CDR3 spans 16 amino acids. Germline loops: CDR1 GTSNPN, CDR2 SVGIG (reference sequence). DNA of the CDR3: TGTGCCTGGACCAAGTTGGGGAGCTCTGGGGCCAACGTCCTGACTTTC. This translates into CAWTKLGSSGANVLTF.

A note on this clonotype: The junction differs from germline at one of its ends, possibly a read error. The CDR3 here is CASSESGYGQYF. The CDR3 DNA sequence: TGCGCCAGCAGTGAGTCGGGGTACGGGCAGTACTTC. V gene TRBV10-2 combines with J gene TRBJ2-7; D not resolved. The CDR3 totals 12 residues. Germline V gene sequence: CDR1 WSHSY, CDR2 SAAADI.

This clonotype has just a few counts. This rearrangement joins TRBV10-1 to TRBJ2-7, with 7 nucleotides matching TRBD1. The CDR3 length is 15 residues. In germline, CDR1 is WNHNN, CDR2 SYGVQD (reference sequence). V trimming: 4 bases; J trimming: 2 bases; junction bases outside the gene matches: 8. The CDR3 protein is CASSGQGDFPYEQYF. The CDR3, as DNA: TGCGCCAGCAGTGGACAGGGTGATTTTCCCTACGAGCAGTACTTC.

The rearrangement links TRBV6-5 to TRBJ1-4; 7 nucleotides align to TRBD1. The V and J ends lost 0 bases and 11 bases, in that order; junction bases with no gene match: 9. Looked up from germline, CDR1 is MNHEY and CDR2 is SVGAGI. This CDR3 spans 15 amino acids. CDR3 DNA sequence: TGTGCCAGCAGTTACTCATCTGCCAGGGGGGTTAAACTGTTTTTT. Its protein product is CASSYSSARGVKLFF.

This clonotype appeared a few times. The chain employs TRBV18 and TRBJ2-4; TRBD1 agrees at 7 bases. Germline V CDR1 and CDR2: KGHSH, LQKENI. This CDR3 region has 14 residues. The junction had 14 bases not matched to a gene; V was cut back by 5 bases and J by 13 bases. The CDR3 DNA follows: TGTGCCAGCTCAGCCGGACAGGCGTACGGTGAGCAGTACTTC. It translates to CASSAGQAYGEQYF. Based on the CDR3 plus reference TRBV18 and TRBJ2-4, the full variable domain is NAGVMQNPRHLVRRRGQEARLRCSPMKGHSHVYWYRQLPEEGLKFMVYLQKENIIDESGMPKERFSAEFPKEGPSILRIQQVVRGDSAAYFCASSAGQAYGEQYFGAGTRLSVL.

The rearrangement uses TRBV4-1 and TRBJ2-5; 7 bases align to TRBD1. CDR3 length equals 15 residues. V shed 4 bases and J 0 bases; nucleotides not matched to a gene: 5. CDR1 is MGHRA and CDR2 is YSYEKL in the germline V gene. This CDR3 is CASSRHDRDQETQYF. DNA for the CDR3: TGCGCCAGCAGCCGACACGACAGGGACCAAGAGACCCAGTACTTC.

The gene calls are TRBV14 and TRBJ1-1; D is undetermined. The CDR3 is 13 residues long. CDR1 is SGHDN and CDR2 is FVKESK in the germline V gene. The V end lost 4 bases, the J end lost 4 bases, and 10 bases lay between the germline ends. CDR3 bases: TGTGCCAGCAGCCTGCTGAGGGCCACTGAAGCTTTCTTT. This codes for CASSLLRATEAFF.

This clonotype was seen more than once but under ten times. The chain joins TRBV4-1 to TRBJ2-7; D gene ambiguous. The CDR3 loop spans 15 amino acids. The V and J ends lost 0 bases and 2 bases respectively, with 11 bases between them. CDR1 MGHRA and CDR2 YSYEKL come from the germline V gene. As DNA, the CDR3 is TGCGCCAGCAGCCAAGAATCGGGCAGAACCTACGAGCAGTACTTC. Encoded protein: CASSQESGRTYEQYF.

This chain connects TRBV28 to TRBJ2-1; the match to TRBD1 covers 7 bases. Unmatched junction bases numbered 5, after V lost 8 bases and J lost 7 bases. The CDR3 contains 12 residues. The germline V gene has CDR1 MDHEN and CDR2 SYDVKM. DNA of the CDR3: TGTGCCAGCCAGGACAGGTTGAATGAGCAGTTCTTC. Translating gives CASQDRLNEQFF.

This clonotype was counted between two and nine times. This chain uses TRBV5-1 with TRBJ2-1; TRBD2 matches 14 bases. Germline values: CDR1 SGHRS, CDR2 YFSETQ. This CDR3 spans 16 amino acids. Germline trimming cut 5 bases from V and 4 bases from J; bases unmatched to any gene: 5. The chain's CDR3 is CASRGTSGGPYNEQFF. The CDR3 DNA follows: TGCGCCAGCAGAGGGACTAGCGGGGGACCATACAATGAGCAGTTCTTC.

In the case of this clonotype: A much larger clone is a single base away; this may be a read error. The V gene is TRBV29-1, the J gene TRBJ1-2; 8 positions match TRBD1. Germline trimming cut 7 bases from V and 9 bases from J; bases unmatched to any gene: 7. This CDR3 region has 11 residues. In germline, CDR1 is SQVTM, CDR2 ANQGSEA. CDR3 sequence reads: CSAQGAASYTF. CDR3 nucleotide sequence: TGCAGCGCCCAGGGGGCGGCGAGCTACACCTTC. Together with reference TRBV29-1 and TRBJ1-2, the CDR3 gives the full variable domain: SAVISQKPSRDICQRGTSLTIQCQVDSQVTMMFWYRQQPGQSLTLIATANQGSEATYESGFVIDKFPISRPNLTFSTLTVSNMSPEDSSIYLCSAQGAASYTFGSGTRLTVV.

This clonotype has more than one count but fewer than ten. The chain joins TRBV10-3 to TRBJ2-3; 11 nucleotides match TRBD2. Germline V gene sequence: CDR1 ENHRY, CDR2 SYGVKD. The CDR3 spans 15 residues. The trim removed 10 bases at V and 2 bases at J, leaving 8 bases unmatched. DNA for the CDR3: TGTGCCACCCTTAGCGGGGGGGCCACCACAGATACGCAGTATTTT. Translation gives CATLSGGATTDTQYF.

The chain joins TRBV29-1 to TRBJ2-7, with TRBD1 matching 10 bases. CDR3 length: 14 residues. CDR1 is SQVTM and CDR2 is ANQGSEA in the germline V gene. The junction had 9 bases not matched to a gene; V was cut back by 3 bases and J by 7 bases. CDR3 sequence (DNA): TGCAGCGTTGAGAGGGGACAGGGGAACAATGAGCAGTACTTC. It codes for CSVERGQGNNEQYF.

The chain couples TRBV27 to TRBJ1-3, with D unresolved. The CDR3 has 16 residues. V was shortened by 1 base and J by 4 bases, with 14 bases between the two germline ends. Germline V gives CDR1 MNHEY, CDR2 SMNVEV (reference sequence). The CDR3 loop reads CASSLFTGNVGNTIYF. Here the CDR3 DNA reads TGTGCCAGCAGTTTATTTACGGGGAACGTCGGAAACACCATATATTTT.

The chain employs TRBV7-2 and TRBJ2-1; 7 nucleotides align to TRBD2. Looked up from germline, CDR1 is SGHTA and CDR2 is FQGNSA. V trimming: 3 bases; J trimming: 5 bases; junction bases outside the gene matches: 7. The CDR3 is made up of 15 amino acids. This chain's CDR3 is CASSFTSASNNEQFF. DNA for the CDR3: TGTGCCAGCAGCTTTACTAGCGCCAGTAACAATGAGCAGTTCTTC.

This clonotype has at least ten counts. The V and J genes are TRBV5-5 and TRBJ1-5, with a weak D call TRBD1 (5 bases). Germline CDR1 is SGHKS and CDR2 is YYEKEE (reference sequence). With 7 bases removed from V and 4 bases from J, the gap between germline ends came to 18 bases. CDR3 size: 15 residues. In DNA form, the CDR3 reads TGTGCCAGCCGTGGGGGAGGTATTGAAAATCAGCCCCAGCATTTT. Translating gives CASRGGGIENQPQHF.

Details on this clonotype: A read error may account for a junction end that differs from germline. The V call is TRBV2, the J call TRBJ1-6; D unresolved. Germline CDR1 reads SNHLY; CDR2 reads FYNNEI. The CDR3 sequence is 15 residues long. The CDR3 coding sequence is TGTGCCGGCAGTGAAGAAGACCCGCTTGGTTCACCCCTCCACTTT. Its protein is CAGSEEDPLGSPLHF. The complete variable domain, with remaining parts taken from reference TRBV2 and TRBJ1-6, reads EPEVTQTPSHQVTQMGQEVILRCVPISNHLYFYWYRQILGQKVEFLVSFYNNEISEKSEIFDDQFSVERPDGSNFTLKIRSTKLEDSAMYFCAGSEEDPLGSPLHFGNGTRLTVT.

CDR3 in DNA: TGCAGCGTTCGGGATCAAGGGGGAAGCTCTGGGGCCAACGTCCTGACTTTC. Amino acid sequence: CSVRDQGGSSGANVLTF. This chain uses TRBV29-1 with TRBJ2-6, with TRBD1 as a possible D gene (6 bases). Germline V gene data show CDR1 as SQVTM and CDR2 as ANQGSEA. The V end lost 5 bases, the J end lost 0 bases, and 17 bases lay between the germline ends. CDR3 length: 17 residues.

Comment on this clonotype: A much bigger clone sits one base away, suggesting this may be a read error. The chain has TRBV10-3 and TRBJ2-3; D is perhaps TRBD2 (6 bases). The ends were cut back, 0 bases at V and 7 bases at J, with 14 bases in the middle. Per the germline V gene, CDR1 is ENHRY and CDR2 is SYGVKD. This CDR3 comprises 15 residues. The CDR3: CAISESWASAHTQYF. DNA of the CDR3: TGTGCCATCAGTGAGTCCTGGGCTAGCGCCCATACGCAGTATTTT.

The chain couples TRBV7-9 to TRBJ2-3; perhaps TRBD2 as D (6 bases). The CDR3 covers 18 residues. Trimming left V 0 bases short and J 3 bases short, with 19 bases between. CDR1 and CDR2 from the germline V gene are SEHNR and FQNEAQ (reference sequence). The chain's CDR3 is CASSLAQIRERGTDTQYF. Here the CDR3 DNA reads TGTGCCAGCAGCTTAGCGCAAATACGGGAGAGGGGAACAGATACGCAGTATTTT.

This clonotype was counted a few times. The rearrangement joins TRBV7-2 to TRBJ2-5; D tentatively reads TRBD1 or TRBD2 (6 bases each). The CDR3 has 16 amino acids. The germline V gene has CDR1 SGHTA and CDR2 FQGNSA. Trimming took off 6 bases at V and 5 bases at J, with 22 bases between the two ends. The CDR3 DNA is TGTGCCAGCAGTTCGAGGACTACAGGGTTTGTGGAGACCCAGTACTTC. Amino acid sequence: CASSSRTTGFVETQYF.

The chain combines TRBV15 with TRBJ1-2; TRBD1 is a possible D gene (5 bases). The germline V gene has CDR1 LNHNV and CDR2 YYDKDF (reference sequence). Trimming removed 0 bases at V and 8 bases at J, with 13 bases between. The CDR3 runs 14 residues. CDR3 DNA: TGTGCCACCAGCAGAGAGTCCAGGGAAGGAGGCTACACCTTC. Translation: CATSRESREGGYTF.

The V call is TRBV20-1, the J call TRBJ1-6, with D possibly TRBD1 on 6 matching bases. Germline V gene sequence: CDR1 DFQATT, CDR2 SNEGSKA (reference sequence). This CDR3 spans 15 amino acids. V gave up 2 bases and J gave up 5 bases, with 13 bases separating them. As DNA, the CDR3 is TGCAGTGCTAGACCCCCCAGGGGTAATAATTCACCCCTCCACTTT. It is translated as CSARPPRGNNSPLHF.

This rearrangement joins TRBV18 to TRBJ1-2; no clear D. Germline V gives CDR1 KGHSH, CDR2 LQKENI. Trimming removed 5 bases from V and 4 bases from J, with 11 bases in between. The CDR3 totals 13 residues. CDR3 sequence reads: CASSSGRSYGYTF. DNA of the CDR3: TGTGCCAGCTCATCGGGTCGTAGCTATGGCTACACCTTC.

Many counts were recorded for this clonotype. The gene calls are TRBV6-1 and TRBJ2-1, with D unclear. Germline lookup yields CDR1 MNHNS and CDR2 SASEGT. Trimming removed 7 bases from V and 7 bases from J, with 14 bases in between. The CDR3 is 13 amino acids. DNA for the CDR3: TGTGCCAGCATCCCCCCGAACGGTAATGAGCAGTTCTTC. Translation: CASIPPNGNEQFF.

This clonotype was picked up many times. This rearrangement joins TRBV7-9 to TRBJ2-1; 9 nucleotides align to TRBD1. The V gene end was trimmed by 7 bases and the J gene end by 8 bases; junction bases not matched to a gene: 12. Germline loops: CDR1 SEHNR, CDR2 FQNEAQ (reference sequence). CDR3 size: 15 residues. CDR3 sequence: CASTPPGQGRDEQFF. The CDR3 nucleotides are TGTGCCAGCACCCCCCCGGGACAGGGTAGGGATGAGCAGTTCTTC. The whole variable domain, remainder taken from reference TRBV7-9 and TRBJ2-1, is DTGVSQNPRHKITKRGQNVTFRCDPISEHNRLYWYRQTLGQGPEFLTYFQNEAQLEKSRLLSDRFSAERPKGSFSTLEIQRTEQGDSAMYLCASTPPGQGRDEQFFGPGTRLTVL.